The 27 T cell receptor beta chains reported below all come from one sample, sequenced in a study of response to subunit inactivated influenza vaccine. TCRdb itself ran the RT-PCR reads through MiXCR, one entry per CDR3 protein. The sample consists of almost 600,000 distinct CDR3 sequences, approximately 14% of them appearing once. The material sequenced was PBMCs from blood, taken roughly 13 days after vaccination. These receptors were collected from a man aged 50-60 years who received an inactivated influenza vaccine.

The J gene is TRBJ2-1, the V gene TRBV21-1; the DNA was not used to check the table's D call, TRBD1. TRBV21-1 is assigned pseudogene status. This CDR3 is built from 14 residues. The CDR3 protein is CASSKGQPVNEQFF. The CDR3, as DNA: TGTGCCAGCAGCAAGGGACAGCCGGTCAATGAGCAGTTCTTC.

This clonotype was observed a few times. This rearrangement joins TRBV10-3 to TRBJ2-7; 15 bases are a match to TRBD2. The V and J ends lost 3 bases and 1 base, in that order; junction bases with no gene match: 4. Looked up from germline, CDR1 is ENHRY and CDR2 is SYGVKD. This CDR3 comprises 17 residues. The CDR3, as DNA: TGTGCCATCAGTGAAGGACTAGCGGGAGGGCCATCCTACGAGCAGTACTTC. Amino acids: CAISEGLAGGPSYEQYF.

This clonotype turned up a few times. The chain links TRBV10-3 to TRBJ2-7; TRBD1 matches at 9 bases. After removal of 11 bases from V and 4 bases from J, the junction contained 9 bases not matched to a gene. The CDR3 length is 13 residues. Per germline, CDR1 ENHRY and CDR2 SYGVKD. The CDR3 DNA reads TGTGCCGGGAGCTCCGGGACAGGGTACGAGCAGTACTTC. Translated, it gives CAGSSGTGYEQYF.

The CDR3 sequence: CAIRGAKALAEADTQYF. CDR3 coding DNA: TGTGCCATCAGGGGAGCAAAGGCACTAGCGGAGGCGGATACGCAGTATTTT. The rearrangement uses TRBV10-3 and TRBJ2-3; 8 nucleotides match TRBD2. Germline V lookup: CDR1 ENHRY, CDR2 SYGVKD. After removal of 6 bases from V and 6 bases from J, the junction contained 17 bases not matched to a gene. This CDR3 has 17 residues.

This clonotype occurred a few times. The chain has TRBV5-1 and TRBJ2-1; D might be TRBD1 (6 bases). CDR1 is SGHRS and CDR2 is YFSETQ in the germline V gene. Trimming removed 4 bases at V and 0 bases at J, with 23 bases between. The CDR3 has 19 residues. The CDR3 DNA sequence: TGCGCCAGCAGCCCCAGGGGAGCACTGGGAGCGAGCTCCTACAATGAGCAGTTCTTC. Protein: CASSPRGALGASSYNEQFF.

The sample holds a few counts of this clonotype. The J gene is TRBJ2-5, the V gene TRBV20-1; D perhaps matches TRBD1 (5 bases). Germline lookup yields CDR1 DFQATT and CDR2 SNEGSKA (reference sequence). The germline V and J ends were trimmed by 3 bases and 5 bases, with 10 bases remaining between them. The CDR3 sequence is 12 residues long. The CDR3 is CSASEGVETQYF. For the CDR3, the DNA is TGCAGTGCTAGTGAAGGGGTGGAGACCCAGTACTTC.

This clonotype was counted between two and nine times. The chain uses TRBV4-3 and TRBJ1-5; D call uncertain. The CDR3 runs 14 residues. Looked up from germline, CDR1 is LGHNA and CDR2 is YSLEER. With 4 bases removed from V and 4 bases from J, the gap between germline ends came to 11 bases. CDR3 DNA: TGCGCCAGCAGCCCAAGCATGGGGAATCAGCCCCAGCATTTT. This gives the protein CASSPSMGNQPQHF.

The table lists this clonotype with a few counts. The chain links TRBV7-2 to TRBJ2-2; 7 bases align to TRBD1. With V trimmed by 6 bases and J by 7 bases, 8 bases remained unmatched. Germline CDR1 and CDR2: SGHTA and FQGNSA. This CDR3 contains 14 residues. CDR3 DNA: TGTGCCAGCAGGCCCGACAGGGTGGTCGGGGAGCTGTTTTTT. It translates to CASRPDRVVGELFF.

This chain uses TRBV3-1 with TRBJ2-7; 8 bases agree with TRBD2. V lost 0 bases to trimming and J lost 2 bases; unmatched junction nucleotides: 9. Germline V gives CDR1 LGHDT, CDR2 YNNKEL (reference sequence). The CDR3 is 17 amino acids. This CDR3 is CASSQDDPGTRAYEQYF. For the CDR3, the DNA is TGTGCCAGCAGCCAAGATGACCCGGGGACTAGGGCCTACGAGCAGTACTTC.

This clonotype turned up a few times. This rearrangement joins TRBV7-9 to TRBJ2-7; possible D gene TRBD1, 7 bases. Germline V gene data show CDR1 as SEHNR and CDR2 as FQNEAQ (reference sequence). V shed 1 base and J shed 6 bases, with 16 bases lying between them. The CDR3 runs 15 residues. The CDR3 sequence: CASSLEYRGGSEQYF. The CDR3 DNA sequence: TGTGCCAGCAGCTTAGAGTACAGGGGAGGAAGCGAGCAGTACTTC.

J is TRBJ1-1 and V is TRBV6-1; TRBD1 is a possible D gene (5 bases). This CDR3 is built from 12 residues. CDR1 MNHNS and CDR2 SASEGT come from the germline V gene. The V and J ends lost 2 bases and 11 bases respectively, with 12 bases between them. CDR3 loop: CASSESSGSAFF. The DNA for the CDR3 is TGTGCCAGCAGTGAAAGTTCAGGGAGTGCTTTCTTT.

This clonotype was found a few times. The J gene is TRBJ1-1, the V gene TRBV12-3 or TRBV12-4, with D possibly matching TRBD1 (5 bases). This CDR3 spans 14 amino acids. The V gene lost 6 bases and the J gene lost 0 bases, with 11 bases spanning the gap. CDR3 region: CASRVTGMNTEAFF. In nucleotides, the CDR3 is TGTGCCAGCAGAGTAACAGGCATGAACACTGAAGCTTTCTTT.

A note on this clonotype: A much larger clone lies one base from this, so it may be a read error. The chain employs TRBV3-1 and TRBJ2-7, with 8 bases matching TRBD1. The CDR3 contains 15 residues. J gave up 5 bases and V 1 base, and 7 bases lay outside the gene matches. The germline V gene encodes CDR1 LGHDT and CDR2 YNNKEL (reference sequence). This CDR3 reads CASSQATGAEDEQYF. As DNA, the CDR3 is TGTGCCAGCAGCCAAGCGACAGGGGCTGAGGACGAGCAGTACTTC.

This clonotype was counted between two and nine times. V usage is TRBV18 and J usage is TRBJ1-1, with a weak D call TRBD1 (6 bases). Germline V gene lookup returns CDR1 KGHSH and CDR2 LQKENI. V was clipped by 6 bases and J by 4 bases, with 15 bases between them. CDR3 length: 14 residues. CDR3 nucleotides: TGTGCCAGCTCTTCACAGGGATCGGCCACTGAAGCTTTCTTT. This codes for CASSSQGSATEAFF.

This chain uses TRBV19 with TRBJ2-7; 9 bases are a match to TRBD1. This CDR3 comprises 15 residues. CDR1 is LNHDA and CDR2 is SQIVND in the germline V gene (reference sequence). The V and J ends lost 5 bases and 2 bases, in that order; junction bases with no gene match: 7. This chain's CDR3 is CASSQRQGEPYEQYF. For the CDR3, the DNA is TGTGCCAGTAGTCAGCGACAGGGGGAACCCTACGAGCAGTACTTC. The full variable domain, in which reference TRBV19 and TRBJ2-7 provide the parts outside the CDR3, is DGGITQSPKYLFRKEGQNVTLSCEQNLNHDAMYWYRQDPGQGLRLIYYSQIVNDFQKGDIAEGYSVSREKKESFPLTVTSAQKNPTAFYLCASSQRQGEPYEQYFGPGTRLTVT.

The genes are TRBV6-1 and TRBJ1-1, with TRBD1 as a possible D gene (5 bases). The V end lost 5 bases, the J end lost 0 bases, and 19 bases lay between the germline ends. CDR1 is MNHNS and CDR2 is SASEGT in the germline V gene. The CDR3 totals 17 residues. The CDR3 protein is CASSRGVAGSMNTEAFF. CDR3 DNA sequence: TGTGCCAGCAGTCGAGGTGTGGCAGGGTCCATGAACACTGAAGCTTTCTTT.

This clonotype has just a few counts. The rearrangement uses TRBV7-2 and TRBJ2-1; D unresolved. CDR1 and CDR2 (germline): SGHTA, FQGNSA. CDR3 length: 14 residues. V lost 1 base and J 8 bases, leaving 12 bases between the germline ends. CDR3 DNA sequence: TGTGCCAGCAGCTTAGTCGCCCCAGTCCATGAGCAGTTCTTC. Its protein product is CASSLVAPVHEQFF.

This clonotype was counted at least ten times. The chain links TRBV10-3 to TRBJ2-1; possibly TRBD2 for D (6 bases). Germline V CDR1 and CDR2: ENHRY, SYGVKD. Trimming stripped 8 bases from V and 6 bases from J, with 14 bases between. The CDR3 covers 13 residues. In DNA form, the CDR3 reads TGTGCCATCGAGCGGGCGGGGTCCAATGAGCAGTTCTTC. Protein: CAIERAGSNEQFF.

The chain combines TRBV4-3 with TRBJ1-2; 11 bases agree with TRBD1. This CDR3 is built from 14 residues. Trimming at V came to 6 bases and at J to 4 bases, leaving 4 bases not matched to a gene. CDR1 is LGHNA and CDR2 is YSLEER in the germline V gene. The CDR3 sequence: CASRGQGASYGYTF. Here the CDR3 DNA reads TGCGCCAGCAGAGGACAGGGGGCGAGCTATGGCTACACCTTC.

The chain uses TRBV10-1 and TRBJ2-1; 7 bases map to TRBD2. There are 13 residues in the CDR3. Per the germline V gene, CDR1 is WNHNN and CDR2 is SYGVQD (reference sequence). The J segment lost 3 bases and the V segment lost 6 bases, leaving 2 bases of the junction unmatched. The CDR3 DNA reads as TGCGCCAGCAGAAGCGGGGACTACAATGAGCAGTTCTTC. This translates into CASRSGDYNEQFF.

The V and J genes are TRBV11-2 and TRBJ2-1; 11 bases agree with TRBD2. The length of the CDR3 is 19 residues. Germline V gene sequence: CDR1 SGHAT, CDR2 FQNNGV. After removal of 5 bases from V and 0 bases from J, the junction contained 12 bases not matched to a gene. The CDR3 here is CASSPTGLAGGRSYNEQFF. CDR3 DNA sequence: TGTGCCAGCAGCCCGACGGGTCTAGCGGGGGGACGCTCCTACAATGAGCAGTTCTTC.

The gene calls are TRBV6-2 or TRBV6-3 and TRBJ1-1; no definite D call. V was shortened by 2 bases and J by 0 bases, with 4 bases between the two germline ends. Germline V gives CDR1 MNHEY, CDR2 SVGEGT. This CDR3 region has 13 residues. CDR3 protein: CASSYSMNTEAFF. The CDR3 nucleotides read TGTGCCAGCAGTTACAGCATGAACACTGAAGCTTTCTTT.

The chain recombines TRBV19 with TRBJ2-1; 10 positions agree with TRBD2. Germline trimming cut 8 bases from V and 12 bases from J; bases unmatched to any gene: 16. The CDR3 covers 15 residues. Germline lookup yields CDR1 LNHDA and CDR2 SQIVND (reference sequence). The CDR3 DNA sequence: TGTGCCAGTTCGTCCAGGATGTCTAGCGGGAGTTCGCAGTTCTTC. It translates to CASSSRMSSGSSQFF.

The sample holds a few counts of this clonotype. The chain uses TRBV20-1 and TRBJ2-3; D uncertain. This CDR3 comprises 12 residues. V shed 6 bases and J shed 6 bases, with 13 bases lying between them. Germline loops: CDR1 DFQATT, CDR2 SNEGSKA (reference sequence). The CDR3 DNA reads TGCAGTGCCGGACCCCCCGGGGATACGCAGTATTTT. Translation gives CSAGPPGDTQYF.

The chain has TRBV5-1 and TRBJ2-5; 10 bases map to TRBD1. The CDR3 sequence is 15 residues long. CDR1 SGHRS and CDR2 YFSETQ come from the germline V gene. V shed 1 base, J shed 2 bases, and the junction held 2 bases outside the gene matches. The chain's CDR3 is CASSLWTGGQETQYF. In nucleotides, the CDR3 is TGCGCCAGCAGCTTGTGGACAGGGGGACAAGAGACCCAGTACTTC.

The gene calls are TRBV6-2 or TRBV6-3 and TRBJ1-1; 7 bases match TRBD1. The length of the CDR3 is 17 residues. The germline CDR1 and CDR2 sequences are MNHEY and SVGEGT. Trimming removed 3 bases from V and 2 bases from J; junction bases left unmatched: 12. This chain's CDR3 is CASSYNHRDSFNTEAFF. The CDR3, as DNA: TGTGCCAGCAGTTATAATCACCGGGACAGTTTCAACACTGAAGCTTTCTTT.

The chain carries TRBV5-1 and TRBJ2-7, with 11 positions matching TRBD2. The length of the CDR3 is 16 residues. Germline V lookup: CDR1 SGHRS, CDR2 YFSETQ. Unmatched junction bases numbered 9, after V lost 1 base and J lost 6 bases. The CDR3 region has the DNA TGCGCCAGCAGCTTGACTAGCGGGAGCCCCTCATCCGAGCAGTACTTC. Its translation: CASSLTSGSPSSEQYF.